A single sample is the source of the 22 T cell receptor beta chains below, sequenced in a study of blood T cell repertoires in COVID-19. Sequenced by immunoSEQ multiplex PCR; TCRdb stores in-frame clones only, minus some. The repertoire includes around 250,000 clones, roughly 80% of them detected once, and less than 4% sits in the top ten. The sequencing sample was made of peripheral blood. These receptors all come from a woman under 30 with acute or convalescent COVID-19.

Concerning this clone: Sequence at one end of the junction differs from germline and may be a read error. This rearrangement joins TRBV7-7 to TRBJ2-5; TRBD1 matches at 8 bases. The CDR3 spans 15 residues. Germline V gene data show CDR1 as SSHAT and CDR2 as FNYEAQ (reference sequence). CDR3 in DNA: TGTGCTAGCAGCGCCCAGGGGGCCGACCAAGAGACCCAGTACTTC. Its translation: CASSAQGADQETQYF.

A note on this clone: Distinct nucleotide sequences in the sample also encode this CDR3. V gene TRBV14 combines with J gene TRBJ1-2, with D maybe TRBD1 (5 bases). This CDR3 spans 12 amino acids. Per the germline V gene, CDR1 is SGHDN and CDR2 is FVKESK. The V gene lost 3 bases and the J gene lost 5 bases, with 7 bases spanning the gap. CDR3 in amino acids: CASSQGGYGYTF. The CDR3 DNA is TGTGCCAGCAGCCAGGGGGGTTATGGCTACACCTTC.

The rearrangement joins TRBV18 to TRBJ1-4; D remains ambiguous. Germline values: CDR1 KGHSH, CDR2 LQKENI. The CDR3 spans 15 residues. With 4 bases removed from V and 6 bases from J, the gap between germline ends came to 15 bases. CDR3 nucleotides: TGTGCCAGCTCACTCCGGCCGGGTAGAGATGAAAAACTGTTTTTT. Translating it yields CASSLRPGRDEKLFF.

The sample holds one count of this clone. The chain joins TRBV24-1 to TRBJ2-3; D call uncertain. Trimming left V 6 bases short and J 3 bases short, with 15 bases between. This CDR3 comprises 15 residues. The V gene's germline CDR1 is KGHDR and CDR2 SFDVKD. This chain's CDR3 is CATSLGQEGTDTQYF. The CDR3 DNA reads TGTGCCACCAGTCTCGGTCAGGAAGGTACAGATACGCAGTATTTT.

The sample holds one count of this clone. This chain joins TRBV19 and TRBJ2-7, with 7 bases matching TRBD1. CDR3 length: 18 residues. Germline assignment: CDR1 LNHDA and CDR2 SQIVND (reference sequence). Losses at the gene ends were 4 bases for V and 2 bases for J; bases not matched to a gene: 17. CDR3 in amino acids: CASSTSSARDRNPYEQYF. In DNA form, the CDR3 reads TGTGCCAGTAGTACCTCTTCCGCCCGGGACAGAAACCCCTACGAGCAGTACTTC.

The chain combines TRBV14 with TRBJ2-1; D is unclear. The V end lost 0 bases, the J end lost 8 bases, and 8 bases lay between the germline ends. The germline V gene has CDR1 SGHDN and CDR2 FVKESK. The CDR3 runs 13 residues. CDR3 sequence: CASSQDRLYEQFF. DNA for the CDR3: TGTGCCAGCAGCCAAGACAGGTTGTATGAGCAGTTCTTC.

V is TRBV18 and J is TRBJ1-2; perhaps TRBD1 as D (5 bases). V lost 2 bases and J lost 4, with 11 bases in between. The CDR3 is 14 residues long. Germline CDR1 and CDR2: KGHSH and LQKENI. CDR3 sequence: CASSPSDGGYGYTF. DNA of the CDR3: TGTGCCAGCTCACCATCAGACGGGGGCTATGGCTACACCTTC.

This clone has just one count. The rearrangement uses TRBV12-3 or TRBV12-4 and TRBJ2-1; D may be TRBD2 (6 bases). This CDR3 contains 12 residues. V gave up 3 bases and J gave up 15 bases, with 15 bases separating them. The CDR3 DNA sequence: TGTGCCAGCAGTTTGACTAGTATCGAACGGTTCTTC. Translated, it gives CASSLTSIERFF.

Comment on this clone: One junction end does not reproduce the germline sequence, and a read error may be involved. CDR3 in DNA: TGTGCTAGCAGCTTACGGCGGGAGGATTACAATGAGCAGTTCTTC. It encodes CASSLRREDYNEQFF. The chain links TRBV7-7 to TRBJ2-1; 8 nucleotides line up with TRBD2. There are 15 residues in the CDR3. CDR1 SSHAT and CDR2 FNYEAQ come from the germline V gene (reference sequence). The full variable domain, in which reference TRBV7-7 and TRBJ2-1 provide the parts outside the CDR3, is GAGVSQSPRYKVTKRGQDVTLRCDPISSHATLYWYQQALGQGPEFLTYFNYEAQPDKSGLPSDRFSAERPEGSISTLTIQRTEQRDSAMYRCASSLRREDYNEQFFGPGTRLTVL.

This clone occurred once. The CDR3 protein is CASSSTGFNQPQHF. The CDR3 nucleotides read TGTGCCAGCAGCTCGACAGGGTTCAATCAGCCCCAGCATTTT. J is TRBJ1-5 and V is TRBV6-5, with 7 bases fitting TRBD1. This CDR3 spans 14 amino acids. Germline V gene lookup returns CDR1 MNHEY and CDR2 SVGAGI. Trimming removed 6 bases from V and 3 bases from J; junction bases left unmatched: 5.

This clone has a count of ten or more. J is TRBJ2-2 and V is TRBV9; perhaps TRBD1 as D (6 bases). Trimming removed 2 bases at V and 5 bases at J, with 13 bases between. The CDR3 extends over 15 amino acids. In germline, CDR1 is SGDLS, CDR2 YYNGEE. The CDR3 nucleotides are TGTGCCAGCAGCGTGGGGCAGGGGTGGACCGGGGAGCTGTTTTTT. It encodes CASSVGQGWTGELFF.

V is TRBV9 and J is TRBJ2-7; 9 bases match TRBD1. The J segment lost 3 bases and the V segment lost 4 bases, leaving 5 bases of the junction unmatched. This CDR3 has 14 residues. Germline lookup yields CDR1 SGDLS and CDR2 YYNGEE. The CDR3: CASSPRTGVYEQYF. CDR3 in DNA: TGTGCCAGCAGCCCCCGGACAGGGGTCTACGAGCAGTACTTC.

The chain joins TRBV27 to TRBJ2-1, with 11 bases lining up with TRBD2. This CDR3 has 15 amino acids. Germline values: CDR1 MNHEY, CDR2 SMNVEV (reference sequence). V lost 10 bases and J lost 8; bases outside the gene matches: 13. The CDR3 sequence is CATTELAGGLHEQFF. CDR3 bases: TGTGCCACCACCGAGCTAGCGGGAGGCCTACATGAGCAGTTCTTC.

This clone was recorded only once. V gene TRBV12-5 combines with J gene TRBJ2-7, with 9 bases identical to TRBD2. The CDR3 covers 19 residues. Trimming at V came to 0 bases and at J to 5 bases, leaving 17 bases not matched to a gene. Germline CDR1 LGHNT, CDR2 FRNRAP. The CDR3 reads CASGLVPHSSGRLFHEQYF. Here the CDR3 DNA reads TGTGCTAGTGGTTTGGTACCACATTCCAGCGGGAGGCTTTTCCACGAGCAGTACTTC.

This clone has just one count. The V and J genes are TRBV7-6 and TRBJ2-2; weak D call: TRBD2 (5 bases). This CDR3 has 16 amino acids. Trimming shortened V by 5 bases and J by 4 bases, and 17 bases separated the two germline ends. Germline-derived CDR1 and CDR2 are SGHVS and FNYEAQ. The CDR3 DNA follows: TGTGCCAGCAGCGCCCAAGCGGCCCGATTCACCGGGGAGCTGTTTTTT. It is translated as CASSAQAARFTGELFF.

V gene TRBV6-2 or TRBV6-3 combines with J gene TRBJ2-3; D call uncertain. The CDR3 has 15 amino acids. Germline CDR1 MNHEY, CDR2 SVGEGT. The ends were cut back, 3 bases at V and 1 base at J, with 11 bases in the middle. In nucleotides, the CDR3 is TGTGCCAGCAGTTATGGCTCCCAAGGCACAGATACGCAGTATTTT. Protein sequence: CASSYGSQGTDTQYF.

V is TRBV2 and J is TRBJ1-5; D is unclear. The V and J ends lost 8 bases and 5 bases respectively, with 10 bases between them. This CDR3 has 12 amino acids. Germline V gene data show CDR1 as SNHLY and CDR2 as FYNNEI. The CDR3 loop is CASGNRDQPQHF. CDR3 in DNA: TGTGCCAGCGGAAATCGGGATCAGCCCCAGCATTTT.

CDR3 loop: CASSFRTSGSPYNEQFF. The CDR3 DNA reads TGTGCCAGCAGTTTTCGGACTAGCGGGAGCCCCTACAATGAGCAGTTCTTC. The chain combines TRBV27 with TRBJ2-1, with TRBD2 identical over 13 bases. Trimming cost V 3 bases and J 2 bases; bases outside gene matches: 4. CDR1 and CDR2 (germline): MNHEY, SMNVEV (reference sequence). The CDR3 consists of 17 residues.

The gene calls are TRBV4-1 and TRBJ2-7, with a weak D call TRBD1 (5 bases). Germline values: CDR1 MGHRA, CDR2 YSYEKL. The CDR3 totals 13 residues. With 0 bases removed from V and 7 bases from J, the gap between germline ends came to 10 bases. The chain's CDR3 is CASSQEGVREQYF. The CDR3 DNA is TGCGCCAGCAGCCAAGAAGGGGTTAGGGAGCAGTACTTC.

The chain employs TRBV11-3 and TRBJ2-7; 15 positions agree with TRBD2. The V gene end was trimmed by 4 bases and the J gene end by 7 bases; junction bases not matched to a gene: 5. The germline CDR1 and CDR2 sequences are SGHNT and YENEEA. CDR3 length: 15 residues. In nucleotides, the CDR3 is TGTGCCAGCAGCTCCGGACTAGCGGGAGGGAGGGAGCAGTACTTC. Protein sequence: CASSSGLAGGREQYF. The full variable domain, in which reference TRBV11-3 and TRBJ2-7 provide the parts outside the CDR3, is EAGVVQSPRYKIIEKKQPVAFWCNPISGHNTLYWYLQNLGQGPELLIRYENEEAVDDSQLPKDRFSAERLKGVDSTLKIQPAELGDSAVYLCASSSGLAGGREQYFGPGTRLTVT.

This chain joins TRBV7-6 and TRBJ2-1, with 8 bases identical to TRBD2. Germline V gene sequence: CDR1 SGHVS, CDR2 FNYEAQ. J gave up 1 base and V 1 base, and 9 bases lay outside the gene matches. This CDR3 has 18 amino acids. CDR3 coding DNA: TGTGCCAGCAGCTTAGTCGGCGGGGGGCTAGCTTCCTACAATGAGCAGTTCTTC. This codes for CASSLVGGGLASYNEQFF.

The chain combines TRBV9 with TRBJ1-4, with D possibly being TRBD1 (5 bases). In germline, CDR1 is SGDLS, CDR2 YYNGEE. This CDR3 region has 13 residues. V shed 6 bases and J shed 7 bases, with 13 bases lying between them. The CDR3 DNA reads as TGTGCCAGCAATGCGGGAAGGGGTGAAAAACTGTTTTTT. Protein sequence: CASNAGRGEKLFF.